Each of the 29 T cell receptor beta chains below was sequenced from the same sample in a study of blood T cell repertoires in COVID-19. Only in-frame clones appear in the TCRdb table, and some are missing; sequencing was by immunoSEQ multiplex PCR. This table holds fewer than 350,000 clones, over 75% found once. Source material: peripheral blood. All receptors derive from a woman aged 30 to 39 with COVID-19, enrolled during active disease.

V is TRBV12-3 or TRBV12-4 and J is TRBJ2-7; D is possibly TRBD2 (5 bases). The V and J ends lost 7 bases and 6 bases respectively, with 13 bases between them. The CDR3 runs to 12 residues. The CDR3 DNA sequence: TGTGCCAGCACTAAGGACTGGACCGAGCAGTACTTC. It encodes CASTKDWTEQYF.

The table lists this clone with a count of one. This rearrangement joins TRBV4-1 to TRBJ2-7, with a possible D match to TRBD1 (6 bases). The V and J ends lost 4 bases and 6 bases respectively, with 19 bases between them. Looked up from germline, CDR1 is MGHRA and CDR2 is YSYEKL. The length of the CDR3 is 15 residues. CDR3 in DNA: TGCGCCAGCAGCCCTTTCTACAGGGAAGACGGCGAGCAGTACTTC. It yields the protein CASSPFYREDGEQYF.

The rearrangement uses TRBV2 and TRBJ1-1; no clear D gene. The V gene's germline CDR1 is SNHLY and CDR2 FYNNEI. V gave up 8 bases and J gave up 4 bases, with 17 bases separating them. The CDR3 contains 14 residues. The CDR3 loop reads CASGNSGRGTEAFF. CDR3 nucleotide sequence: TGTGCCAGCGGTAACAGTGGGCGTGGCACTGAAGCTTTCTTT.

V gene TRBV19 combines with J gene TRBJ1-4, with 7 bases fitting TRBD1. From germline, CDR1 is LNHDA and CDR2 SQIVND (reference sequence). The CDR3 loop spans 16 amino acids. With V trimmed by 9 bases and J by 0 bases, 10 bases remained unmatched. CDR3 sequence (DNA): TGTGCCAGCCTAGGGACAGATGTAGCAACTAATGAAAAACTGTTTTTT. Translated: CASLGTDVATNEKLFF.

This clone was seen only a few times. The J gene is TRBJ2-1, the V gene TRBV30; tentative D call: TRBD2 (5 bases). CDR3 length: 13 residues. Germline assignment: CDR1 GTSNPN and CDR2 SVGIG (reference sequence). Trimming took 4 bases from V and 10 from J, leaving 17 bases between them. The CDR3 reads CAWMSGRVSEQFF. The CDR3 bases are TGTGCCTGGATGTCCGGGCGGGTATCCGAGCAGTTCTTC.

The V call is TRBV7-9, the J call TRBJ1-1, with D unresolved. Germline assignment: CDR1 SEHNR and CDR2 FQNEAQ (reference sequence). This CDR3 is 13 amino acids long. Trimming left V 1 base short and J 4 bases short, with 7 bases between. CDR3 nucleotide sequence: TGTGCCAGCAGCTTAGATCGGGTCACTGAAGCTTTCTTT. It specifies CASSLDRVTEAFF.

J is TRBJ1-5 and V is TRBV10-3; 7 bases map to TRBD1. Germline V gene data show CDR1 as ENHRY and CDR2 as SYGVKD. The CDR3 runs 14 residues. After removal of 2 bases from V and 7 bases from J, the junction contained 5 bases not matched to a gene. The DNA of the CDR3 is TGTGCCATCAGTGAGGACAGGGCGAACCAGCCCCAGCATTTT. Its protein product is CAISEDRANQPQHF.

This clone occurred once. The CDR3, as DNA: TGTGCCAGCAGAGGGGGCTGGGAGACCCAGTACTTC. This encodes CASRGGWETQYF. The V gene is TRBV6-5, the J gene TRBJ2-5; 7 nucleotides match TRBD1. The CDR3 length is 12 residues. Trimming removed 6 bases from V and 5 bases from J; junction bases left unmatched: 3. The germline CDR1 and CDR2 sequences are MNHEY and SVGAGI.

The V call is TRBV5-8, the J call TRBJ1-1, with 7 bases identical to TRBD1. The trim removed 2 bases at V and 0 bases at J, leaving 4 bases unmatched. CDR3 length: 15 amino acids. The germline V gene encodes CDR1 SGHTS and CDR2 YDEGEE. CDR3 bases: TGTGCCAGCAGCTTTCGGACAGGTATGAACACTGAAGCTTTCTTT. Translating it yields CASSFRTGMNTEAFF.

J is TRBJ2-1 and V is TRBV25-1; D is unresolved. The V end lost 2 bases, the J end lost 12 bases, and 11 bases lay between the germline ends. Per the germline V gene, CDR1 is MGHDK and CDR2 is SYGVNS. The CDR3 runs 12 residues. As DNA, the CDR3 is TGTGCCAGCAGTGAACTTACCCAGATGCAGTTCTTC. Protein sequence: CASSELTQMQFF.

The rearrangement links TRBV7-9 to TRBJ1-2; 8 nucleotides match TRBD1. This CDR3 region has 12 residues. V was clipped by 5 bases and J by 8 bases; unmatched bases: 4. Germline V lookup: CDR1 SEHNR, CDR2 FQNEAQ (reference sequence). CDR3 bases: TGTGCCAGCAGCGGGCCAGGGGGCGGCTACACCTTC. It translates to CASSGPGGGYTF.

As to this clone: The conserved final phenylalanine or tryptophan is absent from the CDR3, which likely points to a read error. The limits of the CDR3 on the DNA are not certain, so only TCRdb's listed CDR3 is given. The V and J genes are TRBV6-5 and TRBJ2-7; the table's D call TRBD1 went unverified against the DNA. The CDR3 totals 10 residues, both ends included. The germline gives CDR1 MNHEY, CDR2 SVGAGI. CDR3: CASSPRLGIL.

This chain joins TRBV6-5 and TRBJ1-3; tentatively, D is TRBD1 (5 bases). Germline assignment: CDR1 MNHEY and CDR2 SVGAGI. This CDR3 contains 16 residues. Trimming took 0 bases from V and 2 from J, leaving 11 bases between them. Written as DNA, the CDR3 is TGTGCCAGCAGTTACTCGGGGGACTTGACTGGAAACACCATATATTTT. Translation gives CASSYSGDLTGNTIYF.

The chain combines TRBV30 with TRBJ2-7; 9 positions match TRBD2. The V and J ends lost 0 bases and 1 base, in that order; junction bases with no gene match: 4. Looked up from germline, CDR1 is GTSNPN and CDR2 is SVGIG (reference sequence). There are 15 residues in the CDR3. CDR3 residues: CAWSVMREGSYEQYF. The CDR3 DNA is TGTGCCTGGAGTGTAATGCGGGAGGGATCCTACGAGCAGTACTTC. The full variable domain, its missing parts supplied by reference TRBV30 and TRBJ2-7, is SQTIHQWPATLVQPVGSPLSLECTVEGTSNPNLYWYRQAAGRGLQLLFYSVGIGQISSEVPQNLSASRPQDRQFILSSKKLLLSDSGFYLCAWSVMREGSYEQYFGPGTRLTVT.

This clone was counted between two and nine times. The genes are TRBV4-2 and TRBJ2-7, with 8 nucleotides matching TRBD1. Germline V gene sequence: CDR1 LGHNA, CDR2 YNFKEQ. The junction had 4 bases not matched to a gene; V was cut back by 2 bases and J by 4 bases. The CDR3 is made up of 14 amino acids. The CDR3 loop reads CASSQSDRAYEQYF. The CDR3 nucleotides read TGTGCCAGCAGCCAATCGGACAGGGCGTACGAGCAGTACTTC.

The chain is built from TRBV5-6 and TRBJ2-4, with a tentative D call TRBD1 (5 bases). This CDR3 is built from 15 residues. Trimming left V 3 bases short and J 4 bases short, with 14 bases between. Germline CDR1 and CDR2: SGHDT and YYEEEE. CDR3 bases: TGTGCCAGCAGCTCTCTTTCCCAGGGTAAAAACATTCAGTACTTC. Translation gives CASSSLSQGKNIQYF.

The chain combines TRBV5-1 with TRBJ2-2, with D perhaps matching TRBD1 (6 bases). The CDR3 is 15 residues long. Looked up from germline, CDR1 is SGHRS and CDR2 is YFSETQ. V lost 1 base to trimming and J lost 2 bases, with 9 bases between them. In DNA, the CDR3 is TGCGCCAGCAGCTTGAACAGGGATAACACCGGGGAGCTGTTTTTT. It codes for CASSLNRDNTGELFF. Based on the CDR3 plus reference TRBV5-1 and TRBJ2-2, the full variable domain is KAGVTQTPRYLIKTRGQQVTLSCSPISGHRSVSWYQQTPGQGLQFLFEYFSETQRNKGNFPGRFSGRQFSNSRSEMNVSTLELGDSALYLCASSLNRDNTGELFFGEGSRLTVL.

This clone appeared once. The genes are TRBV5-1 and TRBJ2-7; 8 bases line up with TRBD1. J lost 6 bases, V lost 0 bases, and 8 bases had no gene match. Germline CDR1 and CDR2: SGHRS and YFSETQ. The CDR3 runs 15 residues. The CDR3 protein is CASSLAGQGAGEQYF. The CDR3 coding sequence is TGCGCCAGCAGCTTGGCTGGGCAGGGGGCCGGCGAGCAGTACTTC.

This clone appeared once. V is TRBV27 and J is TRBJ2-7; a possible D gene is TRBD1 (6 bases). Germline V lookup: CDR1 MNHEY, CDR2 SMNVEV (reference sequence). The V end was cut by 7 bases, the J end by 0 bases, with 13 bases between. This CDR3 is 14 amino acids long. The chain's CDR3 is CASKFTGSSYEQYF. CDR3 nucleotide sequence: TGTGCCAGCAAATTTACAGGGAGCTCCTACGAGCAGTACTTC.

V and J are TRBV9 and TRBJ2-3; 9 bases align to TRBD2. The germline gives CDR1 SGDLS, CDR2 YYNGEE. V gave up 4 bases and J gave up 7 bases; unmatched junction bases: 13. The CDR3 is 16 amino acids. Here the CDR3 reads CASSPRLAAPGNTQYF. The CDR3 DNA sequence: TGTGCCAGCAGCCCTCGACTAGCGGCCCCGGGGAATACGCAGTATTTT.

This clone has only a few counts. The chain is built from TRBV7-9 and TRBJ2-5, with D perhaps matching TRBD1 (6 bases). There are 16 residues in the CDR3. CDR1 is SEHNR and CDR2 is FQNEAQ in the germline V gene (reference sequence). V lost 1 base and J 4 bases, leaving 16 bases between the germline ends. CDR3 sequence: CASSLDFSGHGETQYF. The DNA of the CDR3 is TGTGCCAGCAGCTTAGATTTTTCGGGACACGGAGAGACCCAGTACTTC.

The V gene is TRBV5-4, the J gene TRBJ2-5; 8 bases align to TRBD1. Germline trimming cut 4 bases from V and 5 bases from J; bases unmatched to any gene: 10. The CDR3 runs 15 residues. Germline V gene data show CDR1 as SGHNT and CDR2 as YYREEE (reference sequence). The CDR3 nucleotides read TGTGCCAGCAGCCTCCCCGACAGGGGCGGGGAGACCCAGTACTTC. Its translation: CASSLPDRGGETQYF.

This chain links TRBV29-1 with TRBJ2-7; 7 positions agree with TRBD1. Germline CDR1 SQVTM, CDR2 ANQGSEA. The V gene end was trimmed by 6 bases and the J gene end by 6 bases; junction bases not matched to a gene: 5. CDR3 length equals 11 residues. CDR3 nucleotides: TGCAGCGTCGCGACAGGGTTCGAGCAGTACTTC. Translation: CSVATGFEQYF.

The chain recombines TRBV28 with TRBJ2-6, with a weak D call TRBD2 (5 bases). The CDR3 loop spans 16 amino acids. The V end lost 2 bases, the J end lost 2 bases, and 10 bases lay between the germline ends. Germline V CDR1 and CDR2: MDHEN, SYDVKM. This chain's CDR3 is CASSLEFGAGANVLTF. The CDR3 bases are TGTGCCAGCAGTTTAGAGTTCGGGGCTGGGGCCAACGTCCTGACTTTC. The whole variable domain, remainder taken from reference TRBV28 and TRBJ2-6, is DVKVTQSSRYLVKRTGEKVFLECVQDMDHENMFWYRQDPGLGLRLIYFSYDVKMKEKGDIPEGYSVSREKKERFSLILESASTNQTSMYLCASSLEFGAGANVLTFGAGSRLTVL.

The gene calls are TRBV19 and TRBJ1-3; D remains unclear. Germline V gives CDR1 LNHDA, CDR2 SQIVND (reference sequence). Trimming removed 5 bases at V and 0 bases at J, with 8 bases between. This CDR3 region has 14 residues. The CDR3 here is CASSVQSSGNTIYF. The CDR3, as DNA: TGTGCCAGTAGTGTACAGAGCTCTGGAAACACCATATATTTT.

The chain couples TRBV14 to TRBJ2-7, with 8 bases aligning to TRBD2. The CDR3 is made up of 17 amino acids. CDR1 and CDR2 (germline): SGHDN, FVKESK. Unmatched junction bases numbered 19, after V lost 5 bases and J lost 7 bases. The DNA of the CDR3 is TGTGCCAGCAGCTTACTAGCTCCGGGACTAGGACTTAATGAGCAGTACTTC. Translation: CASSLLAPGLGLNEQYF.

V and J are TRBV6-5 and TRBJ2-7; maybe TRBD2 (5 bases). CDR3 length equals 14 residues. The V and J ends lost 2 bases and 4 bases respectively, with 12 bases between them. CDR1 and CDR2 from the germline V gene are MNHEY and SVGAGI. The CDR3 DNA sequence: TGTGCCAGCAGTTACAGGGAAACTAGTTACGAGCAGTACTTC. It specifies CASSYRETSYEQYF.

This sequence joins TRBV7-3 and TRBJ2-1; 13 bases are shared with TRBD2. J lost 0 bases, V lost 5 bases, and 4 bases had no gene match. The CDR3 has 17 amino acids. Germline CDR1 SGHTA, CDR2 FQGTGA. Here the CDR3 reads CASSPGLAGSSYNEQFF. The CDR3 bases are TGTGCCAGCAGCCCGGGACTAGCGGGGAGCTCCTACAATGAGCAGTTCTTC.

The CDR3 nucleotides read TGTGCCAGCAGCTTGGCGCGGGGACTAGCGGTCGACAATGAGCAGTTCTTC. This gives the protein CASSLARGLAVDNEQFF. J is TRBJ2-1 and V is TRBV5-4; 11 bases line up with TRBD2. V shed 0 bases, J shed 5 bases, and the junction held 7 bases outside the gene matches. Germline CDR1 and CDR2: SGHNT and YYREEE (reference sequence). The CDR3 runs 17 residues.